Following are 26 T cell receptor beta chains from one sample sequenced in a study of OX40 agonist ivuxolimab in advanced cancers. The table came from immunoSEQ multiplex PCR; TCRdb's copy has only in-frame clones and leaves some out. The sample consists of about 70,000 clones, just under 80% of them appearing once. The sample here was CD4+ or CD8+ T cells sorted from blood, taken in a trial of the OX40 agonist ivuxolimab. The receptor source for this set is an adult with an advanced solid tumor such as melanoma, head and neck, liver or kidney cancer.

This rearrangement joins TRBV18 to TRBJ1-2; TRBD1 aligns across 8 bases. The V gene end was trimmed by 0 bases and the J gene end by 0 bases; junction bases not matched to a gene: 3. The germline V gene encodes CDR1 KGHSH and CDR2 LQKENI. The CDR3 extends over 16 amino acids. The CDR3 DNA reads as TGTGCCAGCTCACCACCGGACAGGGCCTCTAACTATGGCTACACCTTC. Its protein product is CASSPPDRASNYGYTF.

This chain links TRBV6-6 with TRBJ1-1, with 7 bases aligning to TRBD1. Germline V gene data show CDR1 as MNHNY and CDR2 as SVGAGI (reference sequence). V was clipped by 5 bases and J by 5 bases; unmatched bases: 5. The CDR3 loop spans 13 amino acids. The CDR3 loop is CASSPRDRTEAFF. The CDR3, as DNA: TGTGCCAGCAGTCCACGGGACAGAACTGAAGCTTTCTTT.

This clone occurred once. The chain uses TRBV5-6 and TRBJ2-6; possible D gene TRBD1, 6 bases. The ends were cut back, 8 bases at V and 0 bases at J, with 12 bases in the middle. From germline, CDR1 is SGHDT and CDR2 YYEEEE. CDR3 size: 15 residues. The CDR3 DNA reads TGTGCCAGTCGTAAAGGGGGCTCTGGGGCCAACGTCCTGACTTTC. Translation: CASRKGGSGANVLTF.

There are a few counts of this clone. The rearrangement joins TRBV2 to TRBJ1-2; TRBD1 might be the D (5 bases). Germline CDR1 reads SNHLY; CDR2 reads FYNNEI. The CDR3 consists of 11 residues. V was clipped by 8 bases and J by 2 bases, with 6 bases between them. CDR3 loop: CASGGNYGYTF. CDR3 nucleotide sequence: TGTGCCAGCGGGGGAAACTATGGCTACACCTTC.

V gene TRBV27 combines with J gene TRBJ1-5; maybe TRBD1 (5 bases). Trimming removed 2 bases from V and 2 bases from J, with 7 bases in between. The germline V gene encodes CDR1 MNHEY and CDR2 SMNVEV (reference sequence). The CDR3 covers 14 residues. The CDR3 DNA follows: TGTGCCAGCAGTTTACGGGGGGGCAATCAGCCCCAGCATTTT. Encoded protein: CASSLRGGNQPQHF.

V gene TRBV5-6 combines with J gene TRBJ1-1, with D possibly being TRBD1 (6 bases). Germline V gene data show CDR1 as SGHDT and CDR2 as YYEEEE. The V end lost 2 bases, the J end lost 2 bases, and 10 bases lay between the germline ends. This CDR3 has 14 amino acids. CDR3 in DNA: TGTGCCAGCAGCTTCAGGACAGCCAACACTGAAGCTTTCTTT. Residues: CASSFRTANTEAFF.

The chain has TRBV5-8 and TRBJ1-3; D perhaps matches TRBD1 (5 bases). The germline V gene has CDR1 SGHTS and CDR2 YDEGEE. The CDR3 totals 16 residues. V lost 0 bases, J lost 4 bases, and 14 bases lay in between. The CDR3 loop reads CASSLAVINRGNTIYF. The CDR3 region has the DNA TGTGCCAGCAGCTTGGCGGTCATAAACAGGGGAAACACCATATATTTT.

The rearrangement links TRBV28 to TRBJ2-4, with D possibly matching TRBD2 (7 bases). V lost 1 base and J lost 9, with 13 bases in between. Germline loops: CDR1 MDHEN, CDR2 SYDVKM. The CDR3 has 14 residues. The CDR3 reads CASSLYRDYGIQYF. CDR3 nucleotide sequence: TGTGCCAGCAGTTTATACAGGGACTACGGCATTCAGTACTTC.

This chain connects TRBV19 to TRBJ2-5, with 8 bases identical to TRBD2. Germline values: CDR1 LNHDA, CDR2 SQIVND (reference sequence). The CDR3 is made up of 16 amino acids. J was trimmed by 3 bases and V by 4 bases; bases with no gene match: 10. CDR3 nucleotides: TGTGCCAGTAGTAGGTCGCTAGCGGGCTTAGAAGAGACCCAGTACTTC. Encoded protein: CASSRSLAGLEETQYF. The full variable domain, rest sourced from reference TRBV19 and TRBJ2-5, is DGGITQSPKYLFRKEGQNVTLSCEQNLNHDAMYWYRQDPGQGLRLIYYSQIVNDFQKGDIAEGYSVSREKKESFPLTVTSAQKNPTAFYLCASSRSLAGLEETQYFGPGTRLLVL.

V is TRBV6-1 and J is TRBJ2-4; D is undetermined. The CDR3 is made up of 17 amino acids. The V and J ends lost 1 base and 1 base respectively, with 14 bases between them. The germline V gene has CDR1 MNHNS and CDR2 SASEGT. CDR3 DNA: TGTGCCAGCAGTGAAGGTAGGGCCGAACTGGCCAAAAACATTCAGTACTTC. This gives the protein CASSEGRAELAKNIQYF.

The chain links TRBV28 to TRBJ2-7; D remains ambiguous. The CDR3 contains 15 residues. The V end was cut by 1 base, the J end by 2 bases, with 12 bases between. Looked up from germline, CDR1 is MDHEN and CDR2 is SYDVKM. The CDR3 spells CASSLSHISPYEQYF. Here the CDR3 DNA reads TGTGCCAGCAGTTTATCCCACATCTCTCCCTACGAGCAGTACTTC.

This clone was seen a few times. The genes are TRBV18 and TRBJ1-5; no clear D gene. V dropped 3 bases and J dropped 0 bases, with 3 bases sitting between them. The CDR3 is 13 residues long. Germline V gives CDR1 KGHSH, CDR2 LQKENI. The CDR3 reads CASSPYSNQPQHF. DNA for the CDR3: TGTGCCAGCTCACCTTATAGCAATCAGCCCCAGCATTTT.

The V and J genes are TRBV27 and TRBJ1-1, with D perhaps matching TRBD1 (6 bases). V was cut by 4 bases and J by 0 bases, with 15 bases left in between. CDR1 is MNHEY and CDR2 is SMNVEV in the germline V gene (reference sequence). CDR3 length: 16 residues. For the CDR3, the DNA is TGTGCCAGCAGTTCCCACGGACAGCTCTTGAACACTGAAGCTTTCTTT. It specifies CASSSHGQLLNTEAFF.

The V call is TRBV7-9, the J call TRBJ1-1; D call uncertain. CDR1 and CDR2 from the germline V gene are SEHNR and FQNEAQ (reference sequence). Trimming removed 5 bases from V and 4 bases from J, with 8 bases in between. This CDR3 region has 12 residues. The CDR3 DNA reads TGTGCCAGCAGCAGGGCGGGCACTGAAGCTTTCTTT. Protein product: CASSRAGTEAFF.

The chain combines TRBV27 with TRBJ1-4; tentatively, D is TRBD1 (5 bases). Trimming shortened V by 4 bases and J by 4 bases, and 16 bases separated the two germline ends. Germline V CDR1 and CDR2: MNHEY, SMNVEV (reference sequence). The CDR3 length is 16 residues. The CDR3 is CASSSTRGNRNEKLFF. The CDR3 DNA follows: TGTGCCAGCAGTTCAACCCGGGGGAACCGTAATGAAAAACTGTTTTTT.

This chain links TRBV5-1 with TRBJ2-7; 8 bases match TRBD1. This CDR3 has 18 residues. V trimming: 4 bases; J trimming: 2 bases; junction bases outside the gene matches: 17. Germline CDR1 is SGHRS and CDR2 is YFSETQ. The CDR3: CASSPITGTGSQTYEQYF. The CDR3 DNA reads as TGCGCCAGCAGCCCTATAACCGGGACAGGTTCCCAAACCTACGAGCAGTACTTC.

The chain employs TRBV28 and TRBJ1-6, with a weak D call TRBD1 (6 bases). The V gene's germline CDR1 is MDHEN and CDR2 SYDVKM. Trimming cost V 5 bases and J 4 bases, with 15 bases left between them. The length of the CDR3 is 16 residues. In DNA form, the CDR3 reads TGTGCCAGCAGTAGTCTTAGGGGGGGGTATAATTCACCCCTCCACTTT. Encoded protein: CASSSLRGGYNSPLHF.

This chain uses TRBV27 with TRBJ1-1, with a possible D match to TRBD1 (5 bases). V lost 2 bases and J 1 base, leaving 17 bases between the germline ends. CDR3 length: 17 residues. Germline V gives CDR1 MNHEY, CDR2 SMNVEV (reference sequence). The CDR3 loop reads CASSLRGGGSSNTEAFF. In nucleotides, the CDR3 is TGTGCCAGCAGTTTAAGGGGCGGGGGGTCCTCGAACACTGAAGCTTTCTTT.

The chain is built from TRBV6-1 and TRBJ2-6; a weak D match, TRBD1 (5 bases). Trimming took off 4 bases at V and 4 bases at J, with 11 bases between the two ends. Germline V CDR1 and CDR2: MNHNS, SASEGT. The CDR3 consists of 15 residues. This CDR3 reads CASSGQGLGANVLTF. CDR3 in DNA: TGTGCCAGCAGTGGGCAGGGTTTAGGGGCCAACGTCCTGACTTTC.

The V call is TRBV7-2, the J call TRBJ2-7; unclear D gene. Germline V gene data show CDR1 as SGHTA and CDR2 as FQGNSA. CDR3 length: 16 amino acids. The V end was cut by 0 bases, the J end by 6 bases, with 18 bases between. The CDR3 bases are TGTGCCAGCAGCTTAGCGTCGTCGCGCTCTGCCCGCGAGCAGTACTTC. Encoded protein: CASSLASSRSAREQYF.

The chain couples TRBV7-2 to TRBJ2-7; 8 bases are shared with TRBD1. After removal of 1 base from V and 3 bases from J, the junction contained 2 bases not matched to a gene. The CDR3 runs to 14 residues. In germline, CDR1 is SGHTA, CDR2 FQGNSA. This CDR3 reads CASSLVGTGYEQYF. DNA of the CDR3: TGTGCCAGCAGCTTAGTGGGGACAGGCTACGAGCAGTACTTC.

For this clone: The junction does not match germline at one end; this may be a read error. The CDR3 DNA sequence: TGTGCCAGCAGCTTAGAGGGGACTAGCGGGAGGTGGGCCGAGGACTTC. Its protein product is CASSLEGTSGRWAEDF. V and J are TRBV7-2 and TRBJ2-5; 15 nucleotides match TRBD2. The CDR3 consists of 16 residues. The germline V gene encodes CDR1 SGHTA and CDR2 FQGNSA.

The V call is TRBV4-2, the J call TRBJ1-4, with 7 bases aligning to TRBD1. V shed 0 bases, J shed 4 bases, and the junction held 8 bases outside the gene matches. CDR3 length: 17 amino acids. Germline CDR1 is LGHNA and CDR2 is YNFKEQ. The CDR3 region has the DNA TGTGCCAGCAGCCAAGATGGCGGACAGGACGGTAATGAAAAACTGTTTTTT. Amino acids: CASSQDGGQDGNEKLFF.

The chain links TRBV28 to TRBJ2-2, with TRBD1 matching over 8 bases. Germline lookup yields CDR1 MDHEN and CDR2 SYDVKM. This CDR3 comprises 16 residues. Trimming removed 5 bases from V and 5 bases from J; junction bases left unmatched: 10. The CDR3, as DNA: TGTGCCAGCAGTCCCCATGGTACAGGGGGGACCGGGGAGCTGTTTTTT. Protein product: CASSPHGTGGTGELFF.

The chain has TRBV5-8 and TRBJ1-2; D may be TRBD1 (5 bases). The V gene's germline CDR1 is SGHTS and CDR2 YDEGEE. The CDR3 covers 15 residues. Trimming pared 0 bases from V and 6 bases from J, leaving 15 bases between. This CDR3 reads CASSLGAGFTDGYTF. Here the CDR3 DNA reads TGTGCCAGCAGCTTGGGTGCAGGGTTCACCGATGGCTACACCTTC.

The V call is TRBV5-1, the J call TRBJ1-6; D is possibly TRBD1 (5 bases). This CDR3 region has 15 residues. Germline V gene lookup returns CDR1 SGHRS and CDR2 YFSETQ. V was pared by 5 bases and J by 8 bases, with 17 bases between. CDR3 nucleotide sequence: TGCGCCAGCAGGGGGGATTCGCAGCTAGATTCACCCCTCCACTTT. Its protein product is CASRGDSQLDSPLHF.